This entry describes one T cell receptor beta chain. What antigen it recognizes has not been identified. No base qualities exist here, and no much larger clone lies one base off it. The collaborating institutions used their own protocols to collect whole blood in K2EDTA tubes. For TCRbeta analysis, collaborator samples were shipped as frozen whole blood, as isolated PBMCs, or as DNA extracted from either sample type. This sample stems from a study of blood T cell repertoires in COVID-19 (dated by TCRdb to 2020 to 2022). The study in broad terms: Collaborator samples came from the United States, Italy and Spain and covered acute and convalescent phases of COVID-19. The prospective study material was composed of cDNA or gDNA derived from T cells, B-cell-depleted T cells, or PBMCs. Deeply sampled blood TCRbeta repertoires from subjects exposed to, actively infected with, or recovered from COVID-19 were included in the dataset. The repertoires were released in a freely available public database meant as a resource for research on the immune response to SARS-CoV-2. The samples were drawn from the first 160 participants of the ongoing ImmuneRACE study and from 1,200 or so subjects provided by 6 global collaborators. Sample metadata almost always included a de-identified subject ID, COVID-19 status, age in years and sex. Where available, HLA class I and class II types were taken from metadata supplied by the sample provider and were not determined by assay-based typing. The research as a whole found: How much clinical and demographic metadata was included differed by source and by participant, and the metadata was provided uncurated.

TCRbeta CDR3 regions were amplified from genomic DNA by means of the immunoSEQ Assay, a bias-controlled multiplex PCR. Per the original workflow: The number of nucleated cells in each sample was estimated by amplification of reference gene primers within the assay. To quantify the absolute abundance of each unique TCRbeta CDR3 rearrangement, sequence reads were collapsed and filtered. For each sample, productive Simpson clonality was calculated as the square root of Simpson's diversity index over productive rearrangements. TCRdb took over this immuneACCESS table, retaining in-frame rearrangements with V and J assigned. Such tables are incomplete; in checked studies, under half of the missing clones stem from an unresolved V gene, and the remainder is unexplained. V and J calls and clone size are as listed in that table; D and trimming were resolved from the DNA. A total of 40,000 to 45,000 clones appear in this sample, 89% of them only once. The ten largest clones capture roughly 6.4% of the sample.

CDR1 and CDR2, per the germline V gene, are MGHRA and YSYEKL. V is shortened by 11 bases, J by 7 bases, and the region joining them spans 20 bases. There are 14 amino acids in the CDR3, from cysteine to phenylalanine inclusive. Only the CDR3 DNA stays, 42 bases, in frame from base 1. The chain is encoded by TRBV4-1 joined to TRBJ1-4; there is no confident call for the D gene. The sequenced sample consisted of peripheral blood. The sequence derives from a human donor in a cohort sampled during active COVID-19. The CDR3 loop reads CAAGTVLSGEKLFF. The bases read TGCGCCGCCGGAACAGTTTTGAGCGGTGAAAAACTGTTTTTT.